This TCR beta chain was obtained from a study of shared clonotypes between healthy human individuals. Whole-study results and caveats: The four-donor shared clonotypes exceeded non-shared clonotypes in generation probability, with non-shared ones scoring lower. Estimated clonotype richness was generally higher in naive than memory subsets. Shared clonotypes: about 5.3% naive CD4, under 4% naive CD8, over 2% memory CD4, approximately 0.41% memory CD8.

Losses at the gene ends were 4 bases for V and 5 bases for J; bases not matched to a gene: 9. Germline V lookup: CDR1 MNHEY, CDR2 SVGAGI. The CDR3 runs to 15 residues. Sequenced by immunoSEQ multiplex PCR; TCRdb stores in-frame clones only, minus some. The sample lists around 700,000 clones, about 91% occurring once. About this clone: Its antigen is undetermined.

Terminally differentiated effector memory CD45RA+ cells were excluded from the naive CD8 cells, which were CD45RO-negative and positively selected for CCR7. This TCR was recovered from a man aged 30-40 years in good health. The sequenced material came from naive CD8+ T cells sorted from blood. The chain recombines TRBV6-5 with TRBJ2-3; 7 nucleotides align to TRBD2. The chain's CDR3 is CASSLREAMGDTQYF. DNA of the CDR3: TGTGCCAGCAGTTTACGGGAGGCAATGGGAGATACGCAGTATTTT.